Listed below are T cell receptor beta chains from one sample, sequenced in a study of cytomegalovirus exposure and HLA in healthy donors. Profiling relied on immunoSEQ multiplex PCR, and the TCRdb table lists in-frame clones only, not all of them. This listing includes more than 140,000 clones. Sequenced sample: PBMCs. These receptors all stem from a woman younger than 35 in good health and CMV-seronegative. Each CDR3 is given with its conserved first and last residue.

j_gene | v_gene | CDR3aa
TRBJ2-5 | TRBV14 | CASSQAGLKTQYF
TRBJ2-3 | TRBV28 | CASSLIRDPDTQYF
TRBJ2-7 | TRBV11-2 | CASSSADRGSYEQYF
TRBJ1-2 | TRBV29-1 | CSVSSGAGYGYTF
TRBJ2-4 | TRBV2 | CASARQGNIQYF
TRBJ2-2 | TRBV11-1 | CASSPRGDFGELFF
TRBJ2-2 | TRBV10-3 | CAINSGTRSSGELFF
TRBJ2-5 | TRBV6-1 | CASSEWKTEETQYF
TRBJ2-6 | TRBV6-1 | CASSELGRSSGANVLTF
TRBJ1-1 | TRBV11-2 | CASSLSTEAFF
TRBJ2-1 | TRBV25-1 | CASSPSTGRMDEQFF
TRBJ2-3 | TRBV6-6 | CASSYSPQGTDTQYF
TRBJ1-1 | TRBV30 | CAWSWATSRNLGAFF
TRBJ1-3 | TRBV5-4 | CASSLADRANTIYF
TRBJ2-7 | TRBV10-3 | CAISESASGVNYEQYF
TRBJ2-2 | TRBV7-9 | CASSFLLPRDTGELFF
TRBJ2-7 | TRBV9 | CASSVGPRGGTGGFYEQYF
TRBJ2-7 | TRBV5-1 | CASSQRVAESSYEQYF
TRBJ1-1 | TRBV29-1 | CSVVGGGEAFF
TRBJ2-3 | TRBV2 | CASSDFMRLAQYF
TRBJ2-5 | TRBV6-1 | CASQTGEETQYF
TRBJ1-4 | TRBV7-9 | CASSATGQGNEKLFF
TRBJ2-2 | TRBV7-2 | CASSPFGPNTGELFF
TRBJ2-1 | TRBV12-5 | CASGLVTGGSSVYEQFF
TRBJ1-1 | TRBV6-5 | CASQDRAEAFF
TRBJ1-1 | TRBV19 | CASTSRGRNTEAFF
TRBJ2-7 | TRBV5-1 | CASSTAGPYEQYF
TRBJ1-1 | TRBV11-2 | CASSLPGTTEAFF
TRBJ2-3 | TRBV5-1 | CASSPRIRDSTDTQYF
TRBJ2-1 | TRBV14 | CASSQVGLPSYNEQFF
TRBJ1-2 | TRBV19 | CASSTTRHFNYGYTF
TRBJ2-7 | TRBV5-8 | CASSLGDRVSEQYF
TRBJ2-3 | TRBV2 | CASSLDRGRTDTQYF
TRBJ1-1 | TRBV18 | CASSPRQWNTEAFF
TRBJ2-2 | TRBV6-4 | CASGVREGVGELFF
TRBJ2-3 | TRBV4-3 | CASSHGGEYDTQYF
TRBJ2-3 | TRBV29-1 | CSVGLDTDTQYF
TRBJ2-3 | TRBV11-3 | CASSIGGGNTDTQYF
TRBJ2-1 | TRBV7-9 | CASSAPGSGRALWQFF
TRBJ2-1 | TRBV5-6 | CASSLGPQGEQFF
TRBJ2-2 | TRBV7-2 | CASSAQGTGELFF
TRBJ2-3 | TRBV18 | CASSPSSDSTDTQYF
TRBJ1-4 | TRBV4-2 | CASSQDRQVNEKLFF
TRBJ2-2 | TRBV18 | CASSPPRAGANTGELFF
TRBJ2-3 | TRBV12-5 | CASGSRPLVDTQYF
TRBJ1-2 | TRBV28 | CASSSGKFGYTF